The present T cell receptor beta chain was sequenced within a study of CD8 T cells in ankylosing spondylitis. This clonotype showed up many times. TCRdb re-derived calls from the 5' RACE reads in MiXCR, one entry per CDR3 protein. The sample gives some 350,000 distinct CDR3 sequences, approximately 14% of which show up once; approximately 1% is in the top ten. V shed 5 bases, J shed 8 bases, and the junction held 5 bases outside the gene matches. The CDR3 loop spans 12 amino acids. Germline CDR1 reads SGHDT; CDR2 reads YYEEEE. This clonotype was obtained from a male donor with ankylosing spondylitis or in good health (not recorded which). Sample: blood, either unsorted or a sorted T cell fraction (not recorded which). This sequence joins TRBV5-6 and TRBJ1-2; 8 nucleotides match TRBD1. CDR3 coding DNA: TGTGCCAGCAGTTTATCAGGGGGCGGCTACACCTTC. As protein: CASSLSGGGYTF.